This TCR beta chain was retrieved from a study of T cell responses to AZD1222 COVID-19 vaccine. Study-wide points: Epitopes outside B.1.351 and B.1.1.7 mutated regions reportedly drew nearly half of spike TCRs. Sampled repertoires all dated from after the peak T cell response. Spike-spanning, vaccine-associated CD4 TCRs were dominant at 160-218 and 743-854.

As for this clone: What it recognizes is unknown.

The germline V gene encodes CDR1 SGHNT and CDR2 YENEEA. With 0 bases removed from V and 6 bases from J, the gap between germline ends came to 13 bases. This CDR3 region has 15 residues. Investigators merged groups given second doses at roughly 4 or roughly 12 weeks. Only in-frame clones appear in the TCRdb table, and some are missing; sequencing was by immunoSEQ multiplex PCR. Found here are roughly 170,000 clones, approximately 94% of them singletons; the top ten hold around 1.5%. V usage is TRBV11-3 and J usage is TRBJ2-3; D assignment may be TRBD1 or TRBD2 (6 bases each). The input for sequencing was peripheral blood, taken 28 days after the second AZD1222 dose. This TCR was recovered from an adult who received the AZD1222 COVID-19 vaccine. The CDR3 sequence: CASSLDGGASDTQYF. CDR3 coding DNA: TGTGCCAGCAGCTTAGACGGGGGCGCATCTGATACGCAGTATTTT.